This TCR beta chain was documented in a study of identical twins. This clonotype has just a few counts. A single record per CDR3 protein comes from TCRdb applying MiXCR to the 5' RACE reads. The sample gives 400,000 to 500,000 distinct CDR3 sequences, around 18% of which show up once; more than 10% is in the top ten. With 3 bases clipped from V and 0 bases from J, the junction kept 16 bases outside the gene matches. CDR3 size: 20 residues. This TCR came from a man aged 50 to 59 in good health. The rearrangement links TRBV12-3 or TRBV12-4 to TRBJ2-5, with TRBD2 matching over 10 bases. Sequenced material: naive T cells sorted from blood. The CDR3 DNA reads TGTGCCAGCAGTTTTAGGCGGTGGATAGCGGGGGGCGAAAACCAAGAGACCCAGTACTTC. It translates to CASSFRRWIAGGENQETQYF.